A selection of T cell receptor beta chains follows, all from one sample in a study of cytomegalovirus exposure and HLA in healthy donors. Generated by immunoSEQ multiplex PCR, the TCRdb table keeps only in-frame clones and is missing some. The sample spans about 72,000 clones; the ten largest clones claim roughly an eighth. Material for sequencing was PBMCs. These receptors all stem from a man aged 45-65 years in good health and CMV-seropositive. CDR3s include the opening cysteine and the closing phenylalanine or tryptophan. Fields, in order: V gene, J gene, D gene, CDR3 protein, CDR3 DNA. D genes are given only for firm matches.

TRBV5-1	TRBJ1-1	NA	CASSSGGEDTEAFF	TGCGCCAGCAGTTCCGGAGGGGAGGACACTGAAGCTTTCTTT
TRBV5-1	TRBJ1-4	TRBD1	CASSFTGAGEKLFF	TGCGCCAGCAGCTTTACAGGGGCAGGTGAAAAACTGTTTTTT
TRBV10-3	TRBJ2-3	TRBD2	CAIRPGLAGGSTSTDTQYF	TGTGCCATCAGACCGGGACTAGCGGGAGGCAGTACTAGCACAGATACGCAGTATTTT
TRBV6-6	TRBJ2-5	TRBD1	CASSNPGTGGETQYF	TGTGCCAGCAGTAATCCCGGGACAGGGGGGGAGACCCAGTACTTC
TRBV9	TRBJ2-2	TRBD1	CASSPTGQGARELFF	TGTGCCAGCAGCCCCACGGGACAGGGGGCCCGGGAGCTGTTTTTT
TRBV4-1	TRBJ2-3	NA	CASSQETGGGTDTQYF	TGCGCCAGCAGCCAAGAGACCGGCGGGGGCACAGATACGCAGTATTTT
TRBV5-1	TRBJ2-7	NA	CASSNFYEQYF	TGCGCCAGCTCTAATTTCTACGAGCAGTACTTC
TRBV7-3	TRBJ1-2	NA	CASSLDSDGGYTF	TGTGCCAGCAGCTTAGACTCGGATGGGGGCTACACCTTC
TRBV6-1	TRBJ1-1	TRBD1	CASKDRGRTEAFF	TGTGCCAGCAAAGACAGGGGGCGAACTGAAGCTTTCTTT
TRBV2	TRBJ1-2	NA	CASSESRDTGYGYTF	TGTGCCAGCAGTGAATCGAGGGACACTGGCTATGGCTACACCTTC
TRBV5-1	TRBJ2-2	TRBD1	CASSLGTGNTGELFF	TGCGCCAGCAGCTTGGGGACAGGGAACACCGGGGAGCTGTTTTTT
TRBV15	TRBJ2-3	NA	CATLAQGTDTQYF	TGTGCCACCCTGGCACAGGGCACAGATACGCAGTATTTT
TRBV13	TRBJ2-6	NA	CASSLRSSGANVLTF	TGTGCCAGCAGCCTCCGTAGCTCTGGGGCCAACGTCCTGACTTTC
TRBV7-2	TRBJ2-3	TRBD2	CASSLDLAGGQGDTQYF	TGTGCCAGCAGCTTAGATCTAGCGGGGGGGCAGGGAGATACGCAGTATTTT
TRBV5-1	TRBJ2-2	TRBD1	CASSLEGQFTGELFF	TGCGCCAGCAGCTTGGAGGGACAGTTCACCGGGGAGCTGTTTTTT
TRBV5-5	TRBJ1-6	NA	CASSPAGRIYNSPLHF	TGTGCCAGCAGCCCCGCGGGACGGATTTATAATTCACCCCTCCACTTT
TRBV2	TRBJ1-5	NA	CASSASGIRQPQHF	TGTGCCAGCAGTGCATCAGGGATAAGACAGCCCCAGCATTTT
TRBV25-1	TRBJ1-1	TRBD1	CASSDRQGMGTEAFF	TGTGCCAGCAGTGATCGACAGGGGATGGGCACTGAAGCTTTCTTT
TRBV19	TRBJ1-3	TRBD1	CASYSFGQGGTSGNTIYF	TGTGCCAGCTACTCCTTCGGACAGGGAGGAACCTCTGGAAACACCATATATTTT
TRBV27	TRBJ1-2	NA	CASSSTGPPYGYTF	TGTGCCAGCAGTTCTACAGGCCCTCCCTATGGCTACACCTTC
TRBV5-1	TRBJ2-7	NA	CASSGGGTASYEQYF	TGCGCCAGCAGCGGTGGGGGGACAGCTTCCTACGAGCAGTACTTC
TRBV18	TRBJ1-6	TRBD1	CASSPVTQGANNSPLHF	TGTGCCAGCTCACCGGTCACGCAGGGGGCGAATAATTCACCCCTCCACTTT